This TCR beta chain originates from a study of OX40 agonist ivuxolimab in advanced cancers. For the study at large: Each dose-escalation patient presented with hepatocellular carcinoma, melanoma, renal cell or head and neck cancer. Findings and caveats of the study: At 0.1 to 3.0 mg/kg and by week 6, clonal expansion occurred in CD4+ and CD8+ blood T cells.

Clones were read by immunoSEQ multiplex PCR, and TCRdb kept only the in-frame ones, dropping some. The table lists tens of thousands of clones, 75% to 90% of them singletons, with around 0.38% in the top ten. Germline V CDR1 and CDR2: MDHEN, SYDVKM. The CDR3 contains 17 residues. V lost 6 bases and J lost 5; bases outside the gene matches: 17. As to this clone: Its antigen remains unidentified.

The V and J genes are TRBV28 and TRBJ2-7; 9 bases map to TRBD2. The specimen was CD4+ or CD8+ T cells sorted from blood, collected in a trial of the OX40 agonist ivuxolimab. The receptor was derived from an adult with an advanced solid tumor such as melanoma, head and neck, liver or kidney cancer. The CDR3 DNA is TGTGCCAGCAGGGCCGCAGCGGGAGGCCCCGTAGGGGACGAGCAGTACTTC. It translates to CASRAAAGGPVGDEQYF.